The present T cell receptor (beta chain) was sequenced within a study of beta chain features in type 1 diabetes. Germline trimming cut 5 bases from V and 9 bases from J; bases unmatched to any gene: 9. CDR1 is SGHDN and CDR2 is FVKESK in the germline V gene. CDR3 length: 14 residues. A heparinised blood draw that averaged roughly 100 mL was obtained once from each donor. CD4+ naive, central memory, regulatory and stem cell-like memory cells were sorted via CD45RO/CCR7/CD25/CD127/CD95/CD27. As to this clone: Its antigen is not known.

General study points: When Type 1 diabetes patients were examined, their TCRB CDR3s proved moderately but significantly shorter in all four CD4+ subsets. The question of HLA type influencing TCRB rearrangement was one that remained unresolved here.

Investigators reverse transcribed all isolated RNA, so they sequenced expressed TCRB transcripts. Naive, central memory and regulatory T cell samples yielded about 3.57 million reads on average. Using immunoSEQ multiplex PCR, the repertoire was profiled, and TCRdb retains in-frame clones only, with some absent. The sample shows some 290,000 clones, 24% of them seen only once. Sequenced material: naive CD4+ T cells from blood. The receptor comes from a woman in her twenties or thirties with type 1 diabetes. V is TRBV14 and J is TRBJ2-7, with 11 bases aligning to TRBD2. In DNA, the CDR3 is TGTGCCAGCAGCGGGACTAGCGGTCTACGAGGGCAGTACTTC. This gives the protein CASSGTSGLRGQYF.